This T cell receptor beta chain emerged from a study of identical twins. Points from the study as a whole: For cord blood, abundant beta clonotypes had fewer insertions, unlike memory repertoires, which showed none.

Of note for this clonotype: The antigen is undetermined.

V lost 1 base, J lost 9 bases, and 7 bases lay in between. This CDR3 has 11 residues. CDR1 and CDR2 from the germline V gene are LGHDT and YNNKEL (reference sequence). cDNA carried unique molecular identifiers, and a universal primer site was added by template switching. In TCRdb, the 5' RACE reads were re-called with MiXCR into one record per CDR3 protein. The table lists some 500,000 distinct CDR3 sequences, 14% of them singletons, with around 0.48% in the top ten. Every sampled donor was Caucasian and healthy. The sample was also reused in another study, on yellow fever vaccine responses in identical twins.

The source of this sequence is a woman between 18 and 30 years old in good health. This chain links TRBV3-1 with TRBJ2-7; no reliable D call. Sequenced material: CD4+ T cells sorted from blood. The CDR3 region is CASSQGEVQYF. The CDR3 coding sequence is TGTGCCAGCAGCCAAGGTGAAGTGCAGTACTTC.